This T cell receptor beta chain derives from a study of shared clonotypes between healthy human individuals. Across the whole study: Three plates each covered CD4 naive and memory; CD8 naive two, CD8 memory one.

Data came from immunoSEQ multiplex PCR; TCRdb stores just in-frame clones and leaves some out. The repertoire holds around 2.5 million clones, with 93% as singletons. The CDR3 loop spans 13 amino acids. V was cut by 8 bases and J by 2 bases, with 12 bases left in between. Germline V CDR1 and CDR2: KGHSH, LQKENI. Sequencing was carried out using naive CD4+ T cells from PBMCs. As to subset: CD45RA+ positively selected. The chain uses TRBV18 and TRBJ2-5; D is possibly TRBD1 (6 bases). This TCR was sampled from a man aged 18 to 30 in good health. Some clones in this sample may be carry-over from other donors' samples. CDR3 protein: CASGRDIQETQYF. CDR3 in DNA: TGTGCCAGCGGACGGGACATACAAGAGACCCAGTACTTC.